The present T cell receptor beta chain was sequenced within a study of cytomegalovirus exposure and HLA in healthy donors. General observations from the study: Later on, analysis showed that most CMV-associated TCR beta chains appeared to be HLA-restricted. Analyses of presence and absence presupposed an approximately uniform sequencing depth across donors.

This clone has a single count. Its antigen is unknown. Donors showed nominal health when sampled, although they likely had unrecorded immune exposures. The study ran its PCR with 60 Vbeta and 13 Jbeta primers. The table came from immunoSEQ multiplex PCR; TCRdb's copy has only in-frame clones and leaves some out. The table includes about 110,000 clones, roughly 70% detected once. J gave up 5 bases and V 6 bases, and 10 bases lay outside the gene matches. The germline gives CDR1 LNHDA, CDR2 SQIVND (reference sequence). The CDR3 sequence is 15 residues long. The specimen sequenced was PBMCs. The chain is built from TRBV19 and TRBJ2-3; 8 bases are shared with TRBD1. This TCR was recovered from a woman aged 30 to 39 in good health and CMV-seronegative. The CDR3 region is CASSRTGSEGDTQYF. CDR3 DNA: TGTGCCAGTAGCCGGACAGGGAGCGAGGGAGATACGCAGTATTTT. The full variable domain, with the rest looked up from reference TRBV19 and TRBJ2-3, is DGGITQSPKYLFRKEGQNVTLSCEQNLNHDAMYWYRQDPGQGLRLIYYSQIVNDFQKGDIAEGYSVSREKKESFPLTVTSAQKNPTAFYLCASSRTGSEGDTQYFGPGTRLTVL.